The source of this T cell receptor (beta chain) is a study of regulatory T cells in long-lasting Graves disease. With iRepertoire HTBI primers and Arm-PCR of CDR3 regions, TCR beta libraries were built. A single record per CDR3 protein comes from TCRdb applying MiXCR to the multiplex PCR reads. The data hold around 430,000 distinct CDR3 sequences, with about 20% observed a single time. Trimming left V 6 bases short and J 1 base short, with 11 bases between. From germline, CDR1 is SGHTA and CDR2 FQGNSA. This CDR3 region has 14 residues. Time point noted: persistent/refractory GD, antithyroid drugs over 5 years with positive TRAb. Preparation of the TCR library used RNA extracted from PBMCs.

The source material was peripheral blood mononuclear cells (PBMCs), sampled when the disease was refractory, from a patient treated with antithyroid drugs. This receptor was identified in a female donor with Graves disease. The chain joins TRBV7-2 to TRBJ2-3; tentative D call: TRBD1 (6 bases). Here the CDR3 reads CASSRPGGTDTQYF. CDR3 nucleotides: TGTGCCAGCAGTCGTCCAGGGGGCACAGATACGCAGTATTTT.